This passage covers 6 T cell receptor beta chains from one sample sequenced in a study of early T cells in non-severe SARS-CoV-2 infection. TCRdb re-called the 5' RACE reads with MiXCR, one entry per CDR3 protein. Among 85,000 to 100,000 distinct CDR3 sequences listed, more than 9.5% were seen once. Here the sequenced sample was whole blood, taken at baseline. These receptors all stem from an adult who was a healthcare worker with PCR-confirmed SARS-CoV-2 infection or an uninfected control (not recorded which).

This clonotype was detected ten times or more. One end of the junction does not line up with germline, which may come from a read error. The chain carries TRBV10-3 and TRBJ2-3; tentative D call: TRBD1 (6 bases). The CDR3 is 14 amino acids. Germline CDR1 reads ENHRY; CDR2 reads SYGVKD. The CDR3 loop is CAITEGDRTDTQYF. The CDR3 DNA reads TGTGCCATCACTGAGGGGGACCGCACAGATACGCAGTATTTT.

This clonotype was seen repeatedly, ten times or more. J is TRBJ2-3 and V is TRBV4-2, with 8 bases identical to TRBD2. The length of the CDR3 is 16 residues. The V gene end was trimmed by 1 base and the J gene end by 1 base; junction bases not matched to a gene: 4. Germline-derived CDR1 and CDR2 are LGHNA and YNFKEQ. CDR3 in DNA: TGTGCCAGCAGCCAAGTGTCACTAGCGGGCACAGATACGCAGTATTTT. Residues: CASSQVSLAGTDTQYF.

This clonotype was seen more than once but under ten times. The rearrangement joins TRBV14 to TRBJ2-3, with 9 bases lining up with TRBD2. Trimming removed 0 bases from V and 2 bases from J; junction bases left unmatched: 9. The CDR3 totals 18 residues. CDR1 SGHDN and CDR2 FVKESK come from the germline V gene. The chain's CDR3 is CASSQDHAAGGATDTQYF. The CDR3 DNA reads TGTGCCAGCAGCCAAGATCATGCAGCGGGGGGTGCCACAGATACGCAGTATTTT.

The chain joins TRBV29-1 to TRBJ2-4; D is perhaps TRBD2 (6 bases). V lost 4 bases and J 9 bases, leaving 16 bases between the germline ends. The CDR3 consists of 13 residues. Germline V gene data show CDR1 as SQVTM and CDR2 as ANQGSEA. The CDR3 loop is CSVALAGLSIQYF. DNA of the CDR3: TGCAGCGTTGCCCTGGCGGGGCTCAGCATTCAGTACTTC.

The chain uses TRBV5-6 and TRBJ1-1; TRBD1 aligns across 7 bases. The J segment lost 1 base and the V segment lost 6 bases, leaving 9 bases of the junction unmatched. The germline gives CDR1 SGHDT, CDR2 YYEEEE. The CDR3 has 15 amino acids. As DNA, the CDR3 is TGTGCCAGCAACCTGTTGGGGACAGAGAACACTGAAGCTTTCTTT. Translating it yields CASNLLGTENTEAFF.

Only a few counts were recorded for this clonotype. The J gene is TRBJ2-1, the V gene TRBV29-1; D could derive from TRBD1 or TRBD2 (9 bases each). V lost 6 bases and J 4 bases, leaving 22 bases between the germline ends. The length of the CDR3 is 16 residues. The germline gives CDR1 SQVTM, CDR2 ANQGSEA. CDR3 region: CSVGGGGDRVYNEQFF. The CDR3 DNA reads TGCAGCGTCGGAGGCGGGGGGGACAGGGTTTACAATGAGCAGTTCTTC.